These 17 T cell receptor beta chains were sequenced from one sample in a study of blood T cell repertoires in COVID-19. TCRdb keeps only in-frame clones here, not all; method: immunoSEQ multiplex PCR. The data hold approximately 270,000 clones, with about 89% observed a single time. The specimen was peripheral blood. Source of these receptors: a man in his forties or fifties with active or convalescent COVID-19.

DNA of the CDR3: TGTGCCAGCAGACTTGTAGGGACAGCTAACTATGGCTACACCTTC. This translates into CASRLVGTANYGYTF. This sequence joins TRBV27 and TRBJ1-2; 7 bases map to TRBD1. Germline CDR1 MNHEY, CDR2 SMNVEV (reference sequence). The CDR3 covers 15 residues. The trim removed 6 bases at V and 0 bases at J, leaving 7 bases unmatched.

This clone has just a few counts. The gene calls are TRBV28 and TRBJ2-3; the match to TRBD1 covers 8 bases. The CDR3 is made up of 13 amino acids. Germline V gene sequence: CDR1 MDHEN, CDR2 SYDVKM. V shed 5 bases, J shed 5 bases, and the junction held 3 bases outside the gene matches. CDR3 loop: CASSTRGLDTQYF. The CDR3 DNA reads TGTGCCAGCAGTACCAGGGGGCTAGATACGCAGTATTTT.

CDR3 residues: CASSQRSGSTDTQYF. CDR3 sequence (DNA): TGTGCCAGCAGCCAAAGGTCGGGGAGCACAGATACGCAGTATTTT. The chain combines TRBV11-3 with TRBJ2-3, with D possibly matching TRBD2 (5 bases). V was shortened by 5 bases and J by 0 bases, with 12 bases between the two germline ends. The germline CDR1 and CDR2 sequences are SGHNT and YENEEA. This CDR3 comprises 15 residues.

The gene calls are TRBV12-5 and TRBJ1-1; possible D gene TRBD1, 6 bases. Trimming left V 1 base short and J 5 bases short, with 14 bases between. The CDR3 sequence is 15 residues long. CDR1 is LGHNT, CDR2 FRNRAP, per germline. Written as DNA, the CDR3 is TGTGCTAGTGGTTTGGGCGAACAGGGAAGTACTGAAGCTTTCTTT. The encoded protein is CASGLGEQGSTEAFF.

The DNA for the CDR3 is TGTGCCAGTAGCCCCCTCCCCAGGACAGACTATGGCTACACCTTC. Amino acids: CASSPLPRTDYGYTF. V usage is TRBV19 and J usage is TRBJ1-2, with TRBD1 as a possible D gene (6 bases). Germline V lookup: CDR1 LNHDA, CDR2 SQIVND (reference sequence). V was pared by 6 bases and J by 3 bases, with 17 bases between. The CDR3 totals 15 residues.

CDR3 sequence (DNA): TGTGCCAGCAGCTTGCTACCAGGGGGGACTGTAACTCAGCCCCAGCATTTT. Translated: CASSLLPGGTVTQPQHF. This rearrangement joins TRBV5-5 to TRBJ1-5; TRBD1 agrees at 7 bases. J lost 6 bases, V lost 1 base, and 13 bases had no gene match. The V gene's germline CDR1 is SGHKS and CDR2 YYEKEE (reference sequence). This CDR3 is built from 17 residues.

V usage is TRBV9 and J usage is TRBJ2-3; D might be TRBD1 (5 bases). V was shortened by 3 bases and J by 2 bases, with 13 bases between the two germline ends. Germline-derived CDR1 and CDR2 are SGDLS and YYNGEE. The CDR3 runs to 15 residues. In DNA, the CDR3 is TGTGCCAGCAGCGAGCAGGGTGGGTCCACAGATACGCAGTATTTT. Translated: CASSEQGGSTDTQYF.

The V call is TRBV5-5, the J call TRBJ1-1; 10 bases are a match to TRBD1. The CDR3 extends over 14 amino acids. J lost 4 bases, V lost 5 bases, and 5 bases had no gene match. The V gene's germline CDR1 is SGHKS and CDR2 YYEKEE (reference sequence). Here the CDR3 DNA reads TGTGCCAGCAGACTATGGACAGGGGGCACTGAAGCTTTCTTT. Its protein product is CASRLWTGGTEAFF.

As DNA, the CDR3 is TGTGCCAGCAGTGAAGGGTTTAGAGGGCCGAACACAGATACGCAGTATTTT. Its protein product is CASSEGFRGPNTDTQYF. V is TRBV25-1 and J is TRBJ2-3; tentative D call: TRBD2 (5 bases). V lost 2 bases and J lost 2, with 17 bases in between. Germline CDR1 reads MGHDK; CDR2 reads SYGVNS. This CDR3 is 17 amino acids long.

The chain combines TRBV18 with TRBJ2-7; TRBD1 agrees at 7 bases. CDR1 and CDR2 from the germline V gene are KGHSH and LQKENI. This CDR3 has 14 residues. Losses at the gene ends were 6 bases for V and 3 bases for J; bases not matched to a gene: 8. The CDR3 DNA follows: TGTGCCAGCTCTCCCGGGACAGACTTCTACGAGCAGTACTTC. It codes for CASSPGTDFYEQYF.

The chain links TRBV27 to TRBJ1-1, with 9 bases that match TRBD1. This CDR3 is 15 amino acids long. Looked up from germline, CDR1 is MNHEY and CDR2 is SMNVEV (reference sequence). With V trimmed by 5 bases and J by 7 bases, 11 bases remained unmatched. The chain's CDR3 is CASSTRGQGFGEAFF. CDR3 DNA sequence: TGTGCCAGCAGTACTAGGGGACAGGGCTTCGGTGAAGCTTTCTTT.

This chain links TRBV19 with TRBJ2-7, with 8 positions matching TRBD1. With V trimmed by 5 bases and J by 0 bases, 3 bases remained unmatched. The CDR3 consists of 14 residues. From germline, CDR1 is LNHDA and CDR2 SQIVND (reference sequence). CDR3: CASSQDRDSYEQYF. In nucleotides, the CDR3 is TGTGCCAGTAGTCAGGACAGGGACTCCTACGAGCAGTACTTC.

This clone came up once. CDR3 loop: CASSLNEYTEAFF. Here the CDR3 DNA reads TGTGCCAGCAGTCTTAATGAGTACACTGAAGCTTTCTTT. The gene calls are TRBV6-5 and TRBJ1-1; no definite D call. This CDR3 region has 13 residues. Trimming took off 5 bases at V and 3 bases at J, with 10 bases between the two ends. Germline-derived CDR1 and CDR2 are MNHEY and SVGAGI.

V usage is TRBV5-6 and J usage is TRBJ1-5; D is uncertain. V dropped 0 bases and J dropped 7 bases, with 5 bases sitting between them. Per the germline V gene, CDR1 is SGHDT and CDR2 is YYEEEE. This CDR3 region has 12 residues. This CDR3 reads CASSLGRQPQHF. Here the CDR3 DNA reads TGTGCCAGCAGCTTGGGGAGACAGCCCCAGCATTTT.

In its sample, this clone was seen once. The chain combines TRBV4-2 with TRBJ1-1, with D unresolved. The CDR3 has 14 residues. Trimming removed 2 bases at V and 5 bases at J, with 12 bases between. The germline V gene has CDR1 LGHNA and CDR2 YNFKEQ. The CDR3 DNA reads as TGTGCCAGCAGCCAAACAGACCGGGAAACTGAAGCTTTCTTT. It is translated as CASSQTDRETEAFF.

The V gene is TRBV9, the J gene TRBJ2-7; 9 bases are a match to TRBD2. This CDR3 region has 15 residues. The trim removed 0 bases at V and 4 bases at J, leaving 5 bases unmatched. Germline-derived CDR1 and CDR2 are SGDLS and YYNGEE. Here the CDR3 DNA reads TGTGCCAGCAGCGTAGATCCTAGCGGGAATTACGAGCAGTACTTC. Protein sequence: CASSVDPSGNYEQYF.

The J gene is TRBJ2-3, the V gene TRBV27, with D uncertain. Germline V lookup: CDR1 MNHEY, CDR2 SMNVEV (reference sequence). Trimming took off 8 bases at V and 1 base at J, with 13 bases between the two ends. CDR3 length: 14 residues. The CDR3 nucleotides are TGTGCCAGCTCCCGGGTCCGTGGCACAGATACGCAGTATTTT. Translated, it gives CASSRVRGTDTQYF.